This entry describes one T cell receptor (beta chain). Its cognate antigen has yet to be identified. Qualities for individual bases were not recorded, and no much larger clone is one base off. This entry comes from a study of blood T cell repertoires in COVID-19 (dated by TCRdb to about 2020). Looking at the study overall: The collaborator samples originated in the United States, Italy and Spain and spanned the acute and convalescent phases of COVID-19. Subjects who had been exposed to COVID-19, were actively infected with it, or had recovered from it provided the deeply sampled blood TCRbeta repertoires that made up the dataset. The samples were drawn from the first 160 participants of the ongoing ImmuneRACE study and from 950 to 1,500 subjects provided by 6 global collaborators. The repertoires were released in a freely available public database intended as a resource for research on the immune response to SARS-CoV-2. The material from the prospective study consisted of cDNA or gDNA derived from T cells, B-cell-depleted T cells, or PBMCs. Where HLA class I and class II types were available, the types were taken from metadata supplied by the sample provider, not from assay-based typing. A de-identified subject ID, COVID-19 status, age in years and sex were almost always included in the sample metadata.

Study-level results and caveats: The amount of clinical and demographic metadata varied by source and participant and was provided uncurated.

The immunoSEQ Assay, a bias-controlled multiplex PCR, was used to amplify TCRbeta CDR3 regions from genomic DNA. The published analysis was carried out like this. The number of nucleated cells in each sample was estimated from the amplification of reference gene primers within the assay. To quantify the absolute abundance of each unique TCRbeta CDR3 rearrangement, sequence reads were collapsed and filtered. For each sample, productive Simpson clonality was calculated by taking the square root of Simpson's diversity index across productive rearrangements. TCRdb mirrors the immuneACCESS table, restricted to in-frame sequences. Some clones are absent from its copies; in checked studies, under half trace to an unresolved V gene, and the reason for the others is unknown. V and J calls and clone size are as listed in that table; D and trimming were resolved from the DNA. This sample lists around 200,000 clones; roughly 90% were detected once. Roughly 2.5% of the sample is held by the ten biggest clonotypes.

From the germline V gene, CDR1 is SGHVS and CDR2 is FQNEAQ. The germline V and J ends show losses of 7 bases and 2 bases respectively, and no gene match explains 3 bases of the junction. Inclusive of the bounding cysteine and phenylalanine, the CDR3 is 14 residues long. Solely the CDR3 DNA is kept, with 42 bases framed from the first base. Participants in the prospective study were enrolled through a virtual design, were aged roughly 18 to 95 years, and lived in fewer than 30 United States geographic areas. In the prospective study, cohorts were assigned on the basis of participant-reported clinical history obtained from a screening survey and a study questionnaire. Recovered participants in ImmuneRACE Cohort 3 were defined by two consecutive negative NP/OP PCR tests, clearance by a healthcare professional, or resolution of symptoms. In the prospective study, whole blood, serum and a nasopharyngeal or oropharyngeal swab were collected from each participant by mobile phlebotomists. Prospective study participants could optionally give additional blood draws and questionnaires over an approximately two-month period. Before DNA extraction, prospective study blood samples were shipped either frozen or at room temperature.

The source is a woman aged 25-40 years who had recovered from COVID-19. Sequencing was done on a sample of PBMCs or T cells enriched from blood (not recorded which). The chain uses TRBV7-8 and TRBJ2-1, with 9 bases aligning to TRBD1. The CDR3 sequence is CASIGTGPYNEQFF. The nucleotides read TGTGCCAGCATCGGGACAGGGCCCTACAATGAGCAGTTCTTC.